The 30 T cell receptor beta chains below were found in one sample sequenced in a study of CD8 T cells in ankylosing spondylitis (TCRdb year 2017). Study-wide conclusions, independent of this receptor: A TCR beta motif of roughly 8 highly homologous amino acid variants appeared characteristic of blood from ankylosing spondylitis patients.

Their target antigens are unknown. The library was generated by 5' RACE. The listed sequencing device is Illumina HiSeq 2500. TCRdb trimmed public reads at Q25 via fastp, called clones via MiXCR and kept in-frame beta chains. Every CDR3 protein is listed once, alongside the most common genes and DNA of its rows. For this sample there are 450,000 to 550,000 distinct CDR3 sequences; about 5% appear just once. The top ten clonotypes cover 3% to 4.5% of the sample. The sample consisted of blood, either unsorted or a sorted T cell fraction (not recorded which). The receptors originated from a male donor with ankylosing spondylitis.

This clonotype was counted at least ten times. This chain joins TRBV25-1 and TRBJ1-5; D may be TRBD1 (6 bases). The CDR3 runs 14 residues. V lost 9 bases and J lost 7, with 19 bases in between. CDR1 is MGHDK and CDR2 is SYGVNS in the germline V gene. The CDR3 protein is CASSDATGQQPQHF. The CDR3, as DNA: TGTGCCAGTAGCGACGCCACAGGGCAACAGCCCCAGCATTTT.

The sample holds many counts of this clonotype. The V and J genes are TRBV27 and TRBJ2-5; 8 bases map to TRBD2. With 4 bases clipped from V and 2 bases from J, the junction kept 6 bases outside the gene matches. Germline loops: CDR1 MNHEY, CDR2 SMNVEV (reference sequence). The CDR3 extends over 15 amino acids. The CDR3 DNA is TGTGCCAGCAGTTCGGGGGGGAGGAGGCAAGAGACCCAGTACTTC. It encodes CASSSGGRRQETQYF.

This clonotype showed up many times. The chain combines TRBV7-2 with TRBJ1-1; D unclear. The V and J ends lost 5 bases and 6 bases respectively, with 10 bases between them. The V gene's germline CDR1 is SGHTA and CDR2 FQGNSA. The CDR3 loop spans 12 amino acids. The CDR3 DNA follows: TGTGCCAGCAGCCCCCGGAGGGCTGAAGCTTTCTTT. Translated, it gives CASSPRRAEAFF.

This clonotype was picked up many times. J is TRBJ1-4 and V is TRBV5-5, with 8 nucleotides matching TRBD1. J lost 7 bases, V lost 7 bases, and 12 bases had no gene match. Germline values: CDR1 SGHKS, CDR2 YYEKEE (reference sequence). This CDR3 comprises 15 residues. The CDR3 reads CASGTSTGVREKLFF. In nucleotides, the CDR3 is TGTGCCAGCGGGACTTCGACAGGGGTCCGTGAAAAACTGTTTTTT.

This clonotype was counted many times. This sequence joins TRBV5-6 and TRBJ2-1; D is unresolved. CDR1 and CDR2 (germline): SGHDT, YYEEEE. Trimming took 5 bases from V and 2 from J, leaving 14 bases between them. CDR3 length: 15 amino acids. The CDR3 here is CASSFDPGPYNEQFF. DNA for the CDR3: TGTGCCAGCAGTTTCGACCCAGGCCCCTACAATGAGCAGTTCTTC.

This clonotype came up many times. CDR3 amino acids: CASSLEGQGNSPLHF. CDR3 nucleotides: TGCGCCAGCAGCTTGGAAGGTCAGGGGAATTCACCCCTCCACTTT. The chain joins TRBV5-1 to TRBJ1-6; tentative D call: TRBD1 (6 bases). The CDR3 length is 15 residues. Germline V gene lookup returns CDR1 SGHRS and CDR2 YFSETQ. Trimming pared 0 bases from V and 7 bases from J, leaving 11 bases between.

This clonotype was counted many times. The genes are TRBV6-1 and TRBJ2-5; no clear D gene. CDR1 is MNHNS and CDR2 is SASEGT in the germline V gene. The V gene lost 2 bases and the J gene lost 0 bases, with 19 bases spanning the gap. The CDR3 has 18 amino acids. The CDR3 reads CASSELAYRGRHQETQYF. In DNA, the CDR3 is TGTGCCAGCAGTGAACTCGCATACCGCGGACGGCACCAAGAGACCCAGTACTTC.

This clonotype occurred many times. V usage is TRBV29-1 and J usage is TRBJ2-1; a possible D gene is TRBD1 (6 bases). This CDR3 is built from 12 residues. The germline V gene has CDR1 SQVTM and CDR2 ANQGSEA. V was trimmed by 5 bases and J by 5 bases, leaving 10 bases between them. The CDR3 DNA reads TGCAGCGTTCAACCAGGGGACAATGAGCAGTTCTTC. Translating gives CSVQPGDNEQFF.

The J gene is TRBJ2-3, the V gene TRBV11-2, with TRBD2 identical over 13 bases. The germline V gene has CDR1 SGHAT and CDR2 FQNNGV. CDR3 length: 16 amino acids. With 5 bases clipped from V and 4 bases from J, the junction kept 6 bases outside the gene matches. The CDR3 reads CASSEQLAGGPDTQYF. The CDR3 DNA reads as TGTGCCAGCAGCGAACAACTAGCGGGGGGGCCAGATACGCAGTATTTT.

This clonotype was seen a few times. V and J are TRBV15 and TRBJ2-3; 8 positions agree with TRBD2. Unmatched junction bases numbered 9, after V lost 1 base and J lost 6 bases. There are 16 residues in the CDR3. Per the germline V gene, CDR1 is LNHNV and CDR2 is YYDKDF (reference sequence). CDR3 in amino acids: CATSRGSGGAQDTQYF. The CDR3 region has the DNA TGTGCCACCAGCAGAGGTTCGGGGGGGGCTCAGGATACGCAGTATTTT.

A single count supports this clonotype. CDR3 protein: CASSLTRGDTQYF. DNA for the CDR3: TGTGCCAGCAGCTTAACCAGGGGAGATACGCAGTATTTT. The chain links TRBV7-3 to TRBJ2-3; tentatively, D is TRBD1 (6 bases). Trimming shortened V by 0 bases and J by 5 bases, and 6 bases separated the two germline ends. The V gene's germline CDR1 is SGHTA and CDR2 FQGTGA. The CDR3 is made up of 13 amino acids.

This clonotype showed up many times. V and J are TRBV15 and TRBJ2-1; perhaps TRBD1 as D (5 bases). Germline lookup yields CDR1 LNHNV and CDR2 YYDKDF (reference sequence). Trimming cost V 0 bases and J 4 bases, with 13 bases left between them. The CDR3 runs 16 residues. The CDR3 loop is CATSRDMAGLYNEQFF. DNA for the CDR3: TGTGCCACCAGCAGAGATATGGCAGGGCTATACAATGAGCAGTTCTTC. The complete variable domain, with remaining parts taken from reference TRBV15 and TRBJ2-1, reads DAMVIQNPRYQVTQFGKPVTLSCSQTLNHNVMYWYQQKSSQAPKLLFHYYDKDFNNEADTPDNFQSRRPNTSFCFLDIRSPGLGDTAMYLCATSRDMAGLYNEQFFGPGTRLTVL.

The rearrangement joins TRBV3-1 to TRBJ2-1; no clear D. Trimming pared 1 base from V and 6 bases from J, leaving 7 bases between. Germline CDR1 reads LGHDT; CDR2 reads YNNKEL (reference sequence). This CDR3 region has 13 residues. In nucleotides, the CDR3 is TGTGCCAGCAGCCAAGTCACGGTCAATGAGCAGTTCTTC. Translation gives CASSQVTVNEQFF.

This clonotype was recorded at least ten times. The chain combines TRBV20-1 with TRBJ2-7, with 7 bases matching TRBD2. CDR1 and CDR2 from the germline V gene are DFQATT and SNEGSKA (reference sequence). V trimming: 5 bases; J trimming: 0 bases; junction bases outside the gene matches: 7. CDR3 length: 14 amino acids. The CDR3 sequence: CSAGRTRISYEQYF. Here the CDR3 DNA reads TGCAGTGCTGGGAGGACTAGAATCTCCTACGAGCAGTACTTC.

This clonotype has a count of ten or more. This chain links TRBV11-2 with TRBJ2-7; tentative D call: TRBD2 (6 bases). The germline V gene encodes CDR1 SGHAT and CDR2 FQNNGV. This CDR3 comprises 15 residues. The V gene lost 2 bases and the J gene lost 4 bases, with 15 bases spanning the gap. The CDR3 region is CASSLQAGSNYEQYF. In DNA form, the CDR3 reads TGTGCCAGCAGCTTACAGGCGGGATCGAATTACGAGCAGTACTTC.

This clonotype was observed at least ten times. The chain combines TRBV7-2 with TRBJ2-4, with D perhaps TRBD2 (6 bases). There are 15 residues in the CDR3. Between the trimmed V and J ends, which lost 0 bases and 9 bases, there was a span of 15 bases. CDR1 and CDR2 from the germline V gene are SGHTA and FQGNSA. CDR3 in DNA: TGTGCCAGCAGCTTAGCTCGGAGGGATGGAGGCATTCAGTACTTC. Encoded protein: CASSLARRDGGIQYF. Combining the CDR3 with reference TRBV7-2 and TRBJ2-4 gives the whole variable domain GAGVSQSPSNKVTEKGKDVELRCDPISGHTALYWYRQSLGQGLEFLIYFQGNSAPDKSGLPSDRFSAERTGGSVSTLTIQRTQQEDSAVYLCASSLARRDGGIQYFGAGTRLSVL.

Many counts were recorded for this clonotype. CDR3 coding DNA: TGTGCCATCTCCCTCGGGCGGAGGAACACCGGGGAGCTGTTTTTT. Translation gives CAISLGRRNTGELFF. The chain employs TRBV10-3 and TRBJ2-2; D remains unclear. Germline CDR1 reads ENHRY; CDR2 reads SYGVKD. The CDR3 totals 15 residues. The V gene lost 8 bases and the J gene lost 1 base, with 14 bases spanning the gap.

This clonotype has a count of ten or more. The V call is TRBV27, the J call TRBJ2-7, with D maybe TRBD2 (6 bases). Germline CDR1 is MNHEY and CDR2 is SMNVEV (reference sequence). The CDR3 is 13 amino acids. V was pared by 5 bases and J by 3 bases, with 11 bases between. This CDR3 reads CASSPARDYEQYF. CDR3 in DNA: TGTGCCAGCAGTCCGGCGCGGGACTACGAGCAGTACTTC.

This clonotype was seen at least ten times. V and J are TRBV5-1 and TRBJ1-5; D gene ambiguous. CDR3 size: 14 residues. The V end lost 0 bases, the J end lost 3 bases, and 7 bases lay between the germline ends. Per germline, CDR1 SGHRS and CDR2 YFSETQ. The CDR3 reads CASSLDSTNQPQHF. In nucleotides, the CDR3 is TGCGCCAGCAGCTTGGACAGCACCAATCAGCCCCAGCATTTT.

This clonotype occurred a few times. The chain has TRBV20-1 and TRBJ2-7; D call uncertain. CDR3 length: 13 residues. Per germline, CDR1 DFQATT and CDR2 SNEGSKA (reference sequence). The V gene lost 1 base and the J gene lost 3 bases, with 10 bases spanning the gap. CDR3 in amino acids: CSARVGSLYEQYF. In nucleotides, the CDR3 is TGCAGTGCTAGAGTTGGGTCCCTCTACGAGCAGTACTTC.

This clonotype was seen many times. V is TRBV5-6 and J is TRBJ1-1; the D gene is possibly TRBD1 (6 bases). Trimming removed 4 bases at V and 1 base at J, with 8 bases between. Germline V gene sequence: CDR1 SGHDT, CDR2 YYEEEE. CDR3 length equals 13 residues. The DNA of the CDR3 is TGTGCCAGCAGCCAGGGACAGAACACTGAAGCTTTCTTT. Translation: CASSQGQNTEAFF.

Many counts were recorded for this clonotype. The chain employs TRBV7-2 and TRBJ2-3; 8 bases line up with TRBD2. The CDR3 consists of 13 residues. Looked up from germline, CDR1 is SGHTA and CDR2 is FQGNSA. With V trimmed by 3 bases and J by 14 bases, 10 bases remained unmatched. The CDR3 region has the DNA TGTGCCAGCAGCTTTTATGGAGCGGGGGAATCGTATTTT. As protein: CASSFYGAGESYF.

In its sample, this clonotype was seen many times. This CDR3 reads CASSVGSSYGYTF. CDR3 bases: TGTGCCAGCAGCGTAGGTTCAAGCTATGGCTACACCTTC. The gene calls are TRBV9 and TRBJ1-2; D is undetermined. Germline assignment: CDR1 SGDLS and CDR2 YYNGEE. This CDR3 is built from 13 residues. The ends were cut back, 0 bases at V and 4 bases at J, with 7 bases in the middle.

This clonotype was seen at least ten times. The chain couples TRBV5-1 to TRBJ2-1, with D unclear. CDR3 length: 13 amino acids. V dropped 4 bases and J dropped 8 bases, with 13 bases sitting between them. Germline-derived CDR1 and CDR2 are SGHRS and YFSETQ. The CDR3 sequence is CASSAGRQHEQFF. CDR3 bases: TGCGCCAGCAGCGCTGGCCGGCAGCATGAGCAGTTCTTC.

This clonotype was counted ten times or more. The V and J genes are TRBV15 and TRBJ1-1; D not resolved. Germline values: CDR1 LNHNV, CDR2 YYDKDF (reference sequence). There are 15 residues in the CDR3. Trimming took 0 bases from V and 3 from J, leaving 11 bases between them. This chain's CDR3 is CATSRDLAGYTEAFF. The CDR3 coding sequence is TGTGCCACCAGCAGAGATCTTGCGGGGTACACTGAAGCTTTCTTT.

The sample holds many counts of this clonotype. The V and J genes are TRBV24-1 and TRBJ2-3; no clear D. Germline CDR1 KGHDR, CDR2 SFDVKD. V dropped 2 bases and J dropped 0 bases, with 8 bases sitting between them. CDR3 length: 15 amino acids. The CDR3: CATSDSWYSTDTQYF. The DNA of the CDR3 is TGTGCCACCAGTGATTCGTGGTATAGCACAGATACGCAGTATTTT.

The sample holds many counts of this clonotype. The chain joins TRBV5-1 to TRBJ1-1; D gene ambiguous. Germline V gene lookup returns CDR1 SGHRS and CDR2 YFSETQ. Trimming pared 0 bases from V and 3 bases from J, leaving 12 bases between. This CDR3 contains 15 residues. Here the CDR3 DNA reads TGCGCCAGCAGCTTGGCCGGAGAATCCTACACTGAAGCTTTCTTT. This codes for CASSLAGESYTEAFF.

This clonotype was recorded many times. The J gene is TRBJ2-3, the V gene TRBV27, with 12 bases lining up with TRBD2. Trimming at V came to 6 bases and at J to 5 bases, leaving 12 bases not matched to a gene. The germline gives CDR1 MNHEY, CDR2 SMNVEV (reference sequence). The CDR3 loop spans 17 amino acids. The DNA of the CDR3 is TGTGCCAGCAGCCGGATCCTAGCGGGGGGGCCTGGAGATACGCAGTATTTT. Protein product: CASSRILAGGPGDTQYF.

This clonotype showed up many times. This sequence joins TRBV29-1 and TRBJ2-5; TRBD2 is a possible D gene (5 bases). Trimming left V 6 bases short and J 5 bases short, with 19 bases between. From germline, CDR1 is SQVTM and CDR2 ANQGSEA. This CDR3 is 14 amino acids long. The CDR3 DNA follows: TGCAGCGTCGCGGGTCACAACGCCGCGGAGACCCAGTACTTC. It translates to CSVAGHNAAETQYF.

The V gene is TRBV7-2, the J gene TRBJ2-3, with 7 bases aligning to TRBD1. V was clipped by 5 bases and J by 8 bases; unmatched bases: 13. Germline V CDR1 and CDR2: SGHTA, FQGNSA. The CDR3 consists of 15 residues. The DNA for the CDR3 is TGTGCCAGCAGCCCACTTCGACAGGGTGTGGTTACGCAGTATTTT. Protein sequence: CASSPLRQGVVTQYF.